These 10 T cell receptor beta chains share one sample of origin, sequenced in a study of T-cell reconstitution after alpha-beta-depleted transplantation in children. Unique molecular identifiers were incorporated into the prepared TCRbeta library. TCRdb redid the calling of the PCR reads with MiXCR, one entry per CDR3 protein. The table shows around 230,000 distinct CDR3 sequences, with over 15% occurring only once. This sample comprised PBMCs, mostly from graft donor cells, obtained 360 days after TCRalphabeta/CD19-depleted stem cell transplant. The receptor set was obtained from a male patient between 2 and 10 years old who had a stem cell transplant for acute lymphoblastic leukemia, so the T cells may come from the graft donor.

This clonotype appeared a few times. The genes are TRBV27 and TRBJ2-1; D remains unclear. The germline gives CDR1 MNHEY, CDR2 SMNVEV (reference sequence). The CDR3 has 15 amino acids. Trimming cost V 3 bases and J 0 bases, with 9 bases left between them. DNA of the CDR3: TGTGCCAGCAGTTTTGCCGGAAGCTCCTACAATGAGCAGTTCTTC. This encodes CASSFAGSSYNEQFF.

This clonotype was detected a few times. CDR3 DNA: TGTGCCAGCAGCCGATTCGACAGCCAATTAGAGACCCAGTACTTC. It translates to CASSRFDSQLETQYF. J is TRBJ2-5 and V is TRBV7-9; TRBD1 is a possible D gene (5 bases). The length of the CDR3 is 15 residues. Germline V gene lookup returns CDR1 SEHNR and CDR2 FQNEAQ (reference sequence). Trimming removed 5 bases from V and 4 bases from J, with 17 bases in between.

The J gene is TRBJ2-3, the V gene TRBV5-1; D gene uncertain. The germline CDR1 and CDR2 sequences are SGHRS and YFSETQ. The CDR3 extends over 14 amino acids. Trimming removed 0 bases at V and 4 bases at J, with 9 bases between. The CDR3 spells CASSLGLVPDTQYF. In DNA, the CDR3 is TGCGCCAGCAGCTTGGGGCTAGTCCCAGATACGCAGTATTTT.

This clonotype has more than one count but fewer than ten. The chain employs TRBV7-2 and TRBJ2-3; no clear D. Per the germline V gene, CDR1 is SGHTA and CDR2 is FQGNSA. This CDR3 contains 16 residues. Between the trimmed V and J ends, which lost 3 bases and 0 bases, there was a span of 13 bases. The CDR3 spells CASSLVEVASTDTQYF. The CDR3 DNA follows: TGTGCCAGCAGCTTGGTAGAGGTAGCTAGCACAGATACGCAGTATTTT.

This clonotype showed up just a few times. For the CDR3, the DNA is TGTGCCAGCAGCCGGGCCGCAGGGCGAGAGACCCAGTACTTC. Translation gives CASSRAAGRETQYF. V gene TRBV11-3 combines with J gene TRBJ2-5; possible D gene TRBD1, 5 bases. Trimming removed 5 bases from V and 4 bases from J, with 14 bases in between. Germline V gives CDR1 SGHNT, CDR2 YENEEA. The CDR3 has 14 residues.

This clonotype was found a few times. The V call is TRBV7-9, the J call TRBJ2-7, with 7 nucleotides matching TRBD2. Germline assignment: CDR1 SEHNR and CDR2 FQNEAQ (reference sequence). V shed 8 bases, J shed 3 bases, and the junction held 10 bases outside the gene matches. This CDR3 is built from 14 residues. CDR3 residues: CASGPGTNNYEQYF. DNA for the CDR3: TGTGCCAGCGGCCCCGGGACTAATAACTACGAGCAGTACTTC. Complete variable domain (other parts from reference TRBV7-9 and TRBJ2-7): DTGVSQNPRHKITKRGQNVTFRCDPISEHNRLYWYRQTLGQGPEFLTYFQNEAQLEKSRLLSDRFSAERPKGSFSTLEIQRTEQGDSAMYLCASGPGTNNYEQYFGPGTRLTVT.

This clonotype was detected only a few times. The chain employs TRBV24-1 and TRBJ1-5; 7 nucleotides agree with TRBD1. Trimming at V came to 4 bases and at J to 5 bases, leaving 10 bases not matched to a gene. Per germline, CDR1 KGHDR and CDR2 SFDVKD. The CDR3 totals 16 residues. CDR3 region: CATSDRRTGAHQPQHF. The DNA for the CDR3 is TGTGCCACCAGTGACCGACGTACAGGGGCCCATCAGCCCCAGCATTTT.

Written as DNA, the CDR3 is TGTGCCACCAGTGACCCGAAAACCTCCGGGCTCCACGAGACCCAGTACTTC. This encodes CATSDPKTSGLHETQYF. The V gene is TRBV24-1, the J gene TRBJ2-5, with D hard to call. This CDR3 contains 17 residues. V was cut by 4 bases and J by 5 bases, with 22 bases left in between. Germline lookup yields CDR1 KGHDR and CDR2 SFDVKD.

This clonotype was found many times. V is TRBV5-1 and J is TRBJ2-5, with D perhaps matching TRBD2 (6 bases). V shed 2 bases and J shed 1 base, with 12 bases lying between them. This CDR3 region has 15 residues. Germline V lookup: CDR1 SGHRS, CDR2 YFSETQ. The CDR3 loop reads CASSFELALQETQYF. CDR3 nucleotides: TGCGCCAGCAGCTTCGAACTAGCCCTCCAAGAGACCCAGTACTTC.

This clonotype has more than one count but fewer than ten. The chain recombines TRBV20-1 with TRBJ2-7; no definite D call. Trimming took off 6 bases at V and 2 bases at J, with 17 bases between the two ends. The CDR3 spans 14 residues. CDR1 DFQATT and CDR2 SNEGSKA come from the germline V gene (reference sequence). CDR3 sequence (DNA): TGCAGTGCCCGTCTTGTAGGACGGACCTACGAGCAGTACTTC. Translation: CSARLVGRTYEQYF.